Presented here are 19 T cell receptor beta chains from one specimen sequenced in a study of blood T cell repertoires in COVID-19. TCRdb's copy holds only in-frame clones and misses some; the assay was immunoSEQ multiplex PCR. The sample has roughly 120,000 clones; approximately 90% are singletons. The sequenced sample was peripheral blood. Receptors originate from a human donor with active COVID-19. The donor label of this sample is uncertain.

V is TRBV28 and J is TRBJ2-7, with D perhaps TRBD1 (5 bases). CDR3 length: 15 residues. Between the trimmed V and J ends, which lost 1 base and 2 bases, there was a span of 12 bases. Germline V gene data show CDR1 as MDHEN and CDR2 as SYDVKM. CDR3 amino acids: CASSLSYRQPYEQYF. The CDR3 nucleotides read TGTGCCAGCAGTTTATCGTACCGACAGCCCTACGAGCAGTACTTC.

CDR3 DNA sequence: TGTGCCAGCAGCCCCAGACAGGGTCCTAGGAGCTACACCTTC. Its translation is CASSPRQGPRSYTF. This rearrangement joins TRBV3-1 (or the pseudogene TRBV3-2) to TRBJ1-2; 7 bases are a match to TRBD1. The CDR3 sequence is 14 residues long. The V segment lost 4 bases and the J segment 9 bases; nucleotides outside the gene matches: 11. CDR1 LGHDT and CDR2 YNNKEL come from the germline V gene (reference sequence).

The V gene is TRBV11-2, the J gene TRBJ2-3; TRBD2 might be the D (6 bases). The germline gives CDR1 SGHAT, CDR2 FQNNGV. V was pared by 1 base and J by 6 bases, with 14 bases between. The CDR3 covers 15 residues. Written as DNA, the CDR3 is TGTGCCAGCAGCTTAGCGGGGGTCGCCGGCGATACGCAGTATTTT. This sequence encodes CASSLAGVAGDTQYF. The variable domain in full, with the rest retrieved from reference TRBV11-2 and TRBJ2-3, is EAGVAQSPRYKIIEKRQSVAFWCNPISGHATLYWYQQILGQGPKLLIQFQNNGVVDDSQLPKDRFSAERLKGVDSTLKIQPAKLEDSAVYLCASSLAGVAGDTQYFGPGTRLTVL.

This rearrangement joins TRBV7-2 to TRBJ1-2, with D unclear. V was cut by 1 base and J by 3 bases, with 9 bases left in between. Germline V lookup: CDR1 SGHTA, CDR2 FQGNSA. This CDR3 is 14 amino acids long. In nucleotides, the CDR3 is TGTGCCAGCAGCTTAGAGGCAGGCGACTATGGCTACACCTTC. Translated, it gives CASSLEAGDYGYTF.

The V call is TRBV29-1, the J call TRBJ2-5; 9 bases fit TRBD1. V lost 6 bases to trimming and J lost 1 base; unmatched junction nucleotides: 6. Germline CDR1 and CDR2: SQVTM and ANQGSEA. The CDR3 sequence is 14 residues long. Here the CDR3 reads CSVGQGPFQETQYF. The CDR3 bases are TGCAGCGTCGGACAGGGGCCTTTCCAAGAGACCCAGTACTTC.

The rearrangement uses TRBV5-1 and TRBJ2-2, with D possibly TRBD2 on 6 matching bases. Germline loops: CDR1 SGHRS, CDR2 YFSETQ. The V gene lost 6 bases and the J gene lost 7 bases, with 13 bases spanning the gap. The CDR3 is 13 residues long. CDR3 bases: TGCGCCAGCACGGTGGACGGGGGCGGGGAGCTGTTTTTT. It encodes CASTVDGGGELFF.

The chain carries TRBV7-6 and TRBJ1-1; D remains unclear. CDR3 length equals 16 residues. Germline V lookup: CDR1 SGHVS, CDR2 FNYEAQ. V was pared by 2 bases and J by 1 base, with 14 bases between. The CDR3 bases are TGTGCCAGCAGCTTAACCCCCGCGGCCGGGAACACTGAAGCTTTCTTT. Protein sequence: CASSLTPAAGNTEAFF. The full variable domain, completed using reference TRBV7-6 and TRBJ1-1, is GAGVSQSPRYKVTKRGQDVALRCDPISGHVSLYWYRQALGQGPEFLTYFNYEAQQDKSGLPNDRFSAERPEGSISTLTIQRTEQRDSAMYRCASSLTPAAGNTEAFFGQGTRLTVV.

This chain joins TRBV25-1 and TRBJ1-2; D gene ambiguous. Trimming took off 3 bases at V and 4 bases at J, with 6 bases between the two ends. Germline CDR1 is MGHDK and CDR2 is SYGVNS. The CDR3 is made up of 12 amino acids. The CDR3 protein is CASSDRFYGYTF. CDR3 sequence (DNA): TGTGCCAGCAGTGATCGTTTCTATGGCTACACCTTC.

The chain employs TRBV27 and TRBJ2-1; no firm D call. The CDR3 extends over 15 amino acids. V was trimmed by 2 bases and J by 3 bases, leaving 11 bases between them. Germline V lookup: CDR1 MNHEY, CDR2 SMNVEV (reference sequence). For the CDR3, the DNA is TGTGCCAGCAGTTTAGATCTAACTAACTACAATGAGCAGTTCTTC. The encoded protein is CASSLDLTNYNEQFF.

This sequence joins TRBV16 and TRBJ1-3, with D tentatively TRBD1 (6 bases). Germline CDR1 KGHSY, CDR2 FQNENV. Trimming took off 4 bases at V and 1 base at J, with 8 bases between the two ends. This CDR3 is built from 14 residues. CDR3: CASSPQGSGNTIYF. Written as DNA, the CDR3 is TGTGCCAGCAGCCCACAGGGATCTGGAAACACCATATATTTT.

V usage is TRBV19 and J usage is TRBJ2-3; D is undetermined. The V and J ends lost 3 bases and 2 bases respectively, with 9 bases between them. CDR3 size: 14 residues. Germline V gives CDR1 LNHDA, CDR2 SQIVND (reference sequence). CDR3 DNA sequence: TGTGCCAGTAGTATTTCCGGGTACACAGATACGCAGTATTTT. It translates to CASSISGYTDTQYF.

CDR3 in DNA: TGTGCCAGCTCACCACGGGACAATAGTGAAGCTTTCTTT. Protein sequence: CASSPRDNSEAFF. V usage is TRBV18 and J usage is TRBJ1-1; D possibly corresponds to TRBD1 (6 bases). Germline lookup yields CDR1 KGHSH and CDR2 LQKENI. There are 13 residues in the CDR3. V gave up 1 base and J gave up 7 bases, with 10 bases separating them.

DNA for the CDR3: TGTGCCAGCAGCCCCGGACAGCTTGCTAACTATGGCTACACCTTC. Its translation: CASSPGQLANYGYTF. The V and J genes are TRBV28 and TRBJ1-2; maybe TRBD1 (6 bases). The germline V and J ends were trimmed by 6 bases and 0 bases, with 14 bases remaining between them. Germline V gives CDR1 MDHEN, CDR2 SYDVKM. This CDR3 comprises 15 residues.

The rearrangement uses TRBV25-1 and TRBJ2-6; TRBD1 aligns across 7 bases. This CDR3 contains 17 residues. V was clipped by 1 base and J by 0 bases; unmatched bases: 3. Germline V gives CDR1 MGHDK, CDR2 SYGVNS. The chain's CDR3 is CASSEWAGGSGANVLTF. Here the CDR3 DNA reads TGTGCCAGCAGTGAATGGGCAGGGGGCTCTGGGGCCAACGTCCTGACTTTC.

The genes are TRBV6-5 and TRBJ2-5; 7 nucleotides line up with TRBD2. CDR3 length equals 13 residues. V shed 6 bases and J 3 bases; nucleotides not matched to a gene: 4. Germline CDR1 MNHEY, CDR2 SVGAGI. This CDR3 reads CASRDLAEETQYF. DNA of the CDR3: TGTGCCAGCAGGGATCTAGCGGAAGAGACCCAGTACTTC.

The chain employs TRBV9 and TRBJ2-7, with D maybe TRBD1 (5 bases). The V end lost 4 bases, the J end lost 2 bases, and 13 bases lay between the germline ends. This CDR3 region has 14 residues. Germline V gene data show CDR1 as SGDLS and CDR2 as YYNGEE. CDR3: CASSPRRVPYEQYF. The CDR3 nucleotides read TGTGCCAGCAGCCCCCGCAGGGTACCCTACGAGCAGTACTTC. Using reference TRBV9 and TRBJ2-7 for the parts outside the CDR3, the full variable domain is DSGVTQTPKHLITATGQRVTLRCSPRSGDLSVYWYQQSLDQGLQFLIQYYNGEERAKGNILERFSAQQFPDLHSELNLSSLELGDSALYFCASSPRRVPYEQYFGPGTRLTVT.

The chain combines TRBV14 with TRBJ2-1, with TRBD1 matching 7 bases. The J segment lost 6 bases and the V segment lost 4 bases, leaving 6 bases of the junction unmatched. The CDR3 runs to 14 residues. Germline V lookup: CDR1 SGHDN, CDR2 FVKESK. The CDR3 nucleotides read TGTGCCAGCAGCCCTCAGCAGGGGGTCAATGAGCAGTTCTTC. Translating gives CASSPQQGVNEQFF. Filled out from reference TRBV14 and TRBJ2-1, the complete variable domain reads EAGVTQFPSHSVIEKGQTVTLRCDPISGHDNLYWYRRVMGKEIKFLLHFVKESKQDESGMPNNRFLAERTGGTYSTLKVQPAELEDSGVYFCASSPQQGVNEQFFGPGTRLTVL.

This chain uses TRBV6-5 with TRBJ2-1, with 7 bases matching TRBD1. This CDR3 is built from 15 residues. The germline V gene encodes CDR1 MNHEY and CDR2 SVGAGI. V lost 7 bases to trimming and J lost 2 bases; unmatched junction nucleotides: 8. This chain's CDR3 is CASNPRQGPYNEQFF. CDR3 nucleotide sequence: TGTGCCAGCAACCCTCGACAGGGCCCCTACAATGAGCAGTTCTTC.

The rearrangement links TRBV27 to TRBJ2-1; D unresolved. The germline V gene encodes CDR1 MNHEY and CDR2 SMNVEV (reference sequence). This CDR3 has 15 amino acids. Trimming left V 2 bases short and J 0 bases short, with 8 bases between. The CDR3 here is CASSLGGSSYNEQFF. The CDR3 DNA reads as TGTGCCAGCAGTTTAGGCGGAAGCTCCTACAATGAGCAGTTCTTC.